The present T cell receptor (beta chain) was sequenced within a study of beta chain features in type 1 diabetes. About the study: Healthy donors, compared against patients, showed similar age, gender and cell yields.

Remarks on this clone: What it binds is not known.

Findings and caveats of the study: Sequencing from cDNA could over-represent high-TCR-expressing cells. Insertion counts at VDJ junctions were lower in type 1 diabetes patients, who also showed more deletions there. All four CD4+ subsets of Type 1 diabetes patients contained TCRB CDR3s that were moderately but significantly shorter. Researchers reported that naive, central memory and Treg TCRB repertoires appeared more similar in patients than in healthy donors.

What was sequenced were expressed TCRB transcripts, since all of the isolated RNA had been reverse transcribed. The repertoire was sequenced with immunoSEQ multiplex PCR; TCRdb's copy has only in-frame clones and lacks some. The table lists more than 250,000 clones, around 25% of them singletons, with 0.012% in the top ten. Germline lookup yields CDR1 GTSNPN and CDR2 SVGIG (reference sequence). The CDR3 runs to 15 residues. Trimming removed 2 bases at V and 2 bases at J, with 16 bases between. Sequencing input: naive CD4+ T cells from blood. This chain connects TRBV30 to TRBJ2-7; no clear D. The TCR comes from a woman younger than 45 with type 1 diabetes. CDR3 residues: CAWSPDSYLAYEQYF. The CDR3, as DNA: TGTGCCTGGAGTCCAGACTCTTACCTCGCCTACGAGCAGTACTTC.